The 21 T cell receptor beta chains presented below share a single source sample, sequenced in a study of blood T cell repertoires in COVID-19. Clones were sequenced by immunoSEQ multiplex PCR, and TCRdb holds only the in-frame ones, with some missing. This sample carries 400,000 to 500,000 clones, around nine tenths of them seen once, and the ten largest clones take around 1.5%. The sample was PBMCs or T cells enriched from blood (not recorded which). The source of these receptors is a woman aged 18-29 years who had been exposed to COVID-19.

The chain carries TRBV6-5 and TRBJ2-1; possibly TRBD2 for D (6 bases). Germline V CDR1 and CDR2: MNHEY, SVGAGI. The V and J ends lost 7 bases and 8 bases respectively, with 18 bases between them. The CDR3 runs 14 residues. CDR3 nucleotides: TGTGCCAGCATTCGGTGGGAGGTGGGGGATGAGCAGTTCTTC. Amino acid sequence: CASIRWEVGDEQFF.

The V and J genes are TRBV6-5 and TRBJ2-1, with no clear D. Germline CDR1 and CDR2: MNHEY and SVGAGI. The CDR3 totals 13 residues. V shed 2 bases and J shed 2 bases, with 4 bases lying between them. The DNA for the CDR3 is TGTGCCAGCAGTTACGGGCCCTACAATGAGCAGTTCTTC. This translates into CASSYGPYNEQFF.

The CDR3 region has the DNA TGTGCCAGAGGTGGGGAGGCCTACGAGCAGTACTTC. Amino acid sequence: CARGGEAYEQYF. The rearrangement links TRBV2 to TRBJ2-7; the D gene is possibly TRBD2 (6 bases). The V gene's germline CDR1 is SNHLY and CDR2 FYNNEI. This CDR3 region has 12 residues. V was clipped by 9 bases and J by 2 bases, with 11 bases between them.

About this clone itself: Within the sample, other DNA sequences also encode this same CDR3. This chain's CDR3 is CASSLGTGYNEQFF. The CDR3 DNA sequence: TGCGCCAGCAGCTTGGGGACAGGCTACAATGAGCAGTTCTTC. The chain couples TRBV5-1 to TRBJ2-1, with TRBD1 identical over 7 bases. J lost 3 bases, V lost 0 bases, and 0 bases had no gene match. The CDR3 has 14 amino acids. CDR1 is SGHRS, CDR2 YFSETQ, per germline.

The CDR3 spells CASTADRVREAFF. CDR3 coding DNA: TGTGCCAGCACCGCAGACAGGGTGCGTGAAGCTTTCTTT. This rearrangement joins TRBV28 to TRBJ1-1, with 7 bases that match TRBD1. J lost 7 bases, V lost 7 bases, and 9 bases had no gene match. Germline V gene data show CDR1 as MDHEN and CDR2 as SYDVKM. The CDR3 has 13 amino acids.

In the case of this clone: The junction departs from the called germline gene at one end, perhaps through a read error. The chain employs TRBV23-1 and TRBJ2-7; 10 bases fit TRBD1. TRBV23-1 is filed as an ORF, its function uncertain. The CDR3 sequence is 15 residues long. CDR3 in DNA: TGCGCCAGCAGTCAATCGGAGACAGGGGGCCCGAGCGGGTCCTTC. Residues: CASSQSETGGPSGSF.

The chain recombines TRBV18 with TRBJ1-4; possible D gene TRBD1, 6 bases. The germline V gene encodes CDR1 KGHSH and CDR2 LQKENI. V was shortened by 4 bases and J by 3 bases, with 15 bases between the two germline ends. The CDR3 contains 16 residues. CDR3 coding DNA: TGTGCCAGCTCACTGTACAGGCAGGGGTCTAATGAAAAACTGTTTTTT. It translates to CASSLYRQGSNEKLFF. The whole variable domain, remainder taken from reference TRBV18 and TRBJ1-4, is NAGVMQNPRHLVRRRGQEARLRCSPMKGHSHVYWYRQLPEEGLKFMVYLQKENIIDESGMPKERFSAEFPKEGPSILRIQQVVRGDSAAYFCASSLYRQGSNEKLFFGSGTQLSVL.

The V and J genes are TRBV5-1 and TRBJ2-6, with D perhaps TRBD1 (5 bases). V dropped 8 bases and J dropped 1 base, with 7 bases sitting between them. Germline V gene sequence: CDR1 SGHRS, CDR2 YFSETQ. The CDR3 contains 13 residues. CDR3 protein: CASRGSGANVLTF. The DNA for the CDR3 is TGCGCCAGTAGGGGTTCTGGGGCCAACGTCCTGACTTTC.

This rearrangement joins TRBV3-1 (or the pseudogene TRBV3-2) to TRBJ2-1; 15 bases are a match to TRBD2. The CDR3 totals 18 residues. Germline-derived CDR1 and CDR2 are LGHDT and YNNKEL (reference sequence). With V trimmed by 0 bases and J by 9 bases, 9 bases remained unmatched. The CDR3 spells CASSQDKGTSGRISEQFF. The CDR3 DNA sequence: TGTGCCAGCAGCCAAGATAAGGGGACTAGCGGGAGGATTAGTGAGCAGTTCTTC.

V gene TRBV4-2 combines with J gene TRBJ1-5; D may be TRBD1 (5 bases). The germline V gene encodes CDR1 LGHNA and CDR2 YNFKEQ. The V and J ends lost 0 bases and 2 bases respectively, with 11 bases between them. The CDR3 covers 16 residues. CDR3 residues: CASSQDIGRGNQPQHF. The CDR3 DNA reads as TGTGCCAGCAGCCAAGATATTGGCAGGGGCAATCAGCCCCAGCATTTT.

The CDR3 sequence: CASSTLDRVPTDTQYF. In nucleotides, the CDR3 is TGTGCCAGCAGCACTCTCGACAGGGTCCCTACAGATACGCAGTATTTT. The rearrangement joins TRBV5-6 to TRBJ2-3; 7 nucleotides align to TRBD1. The CDR3 length is 16 residues. J lost 3 bases, V lost 4 bases, and 11 bases had no gene match. CDR1 and CDR2 from the germline V gene are SGHDT and YYEEEE.

The V call is TRBV7-2, the J call TRBJ2-1; D possibly corresponds to TRBD2 (6 bases). The germline CDR1 and CDR2 sequences are SGHTA and FQGNSA. This CDR3 comprises 17 residues. The V end lost 5 bases, the J end lost 3 bases, and 20 bases lay between the germline ends. CDR3 in DNA: TGTGCCAGCAGCACCGCGTCGGGGGTCAACGTCTACAATGAGCAGTTCTTC. It encodes CASSTASGVNVYNEQFF.

V gene TRBV28 combines with J gene TRBJ1-2, with D maybe TRBD1 (6 bases). The CDR3 sequence is 13 residues long. The germline V gene encodes CDR1 MDHEN and CDR2 SYDVKM. Trimming shortened V by 4 bases and J by 4 bases, and 10 bases separated the two germline ends. The CDR3 here is CASSSRGPYGYTF. Written as DNA, the CDR3 is TGTGCCAGCAGTTCCAGGGGCCCCTATGGCTACACCTTC.

V is TRBV4-2 and J is TRBJ2-1, with TRBD2 identical over 13 bases. J lost 15 bases, V lost 3 bases, and 17 bases had no gene match. The CDR3 covers 17 residues. The germline gives CDR1 LGHNA, CDR2 YNFKEQ. The DNA for the CDR3 is TGTGCCAGCAGCCAGGGTGATGGGACTAGCGGGGCAACCGGTCGGTTCTTC. Protein sequence: CASSQGDGTSGATGRFF.

CDR3 nucleotide sequence: TGTGCCAGCAGACCGGGACAGGGGGCGGTTCAGCCCCAGCATTTT. Its translation: CASRPGQGAVQPQHF. V gene TRBV28 combines with J gene TRBJ1-5, with 12 bases identical to TRBD1. The CDR3 has 15 residues. Germline-derived CDR1 and CDR2 are MDHEN and SYDVKM. The V segment lost 6 bases and the J segment 6 bases; nucleotides outside the gene matches: 6.

The V and J genes are TRBV4-2 and TRBJ1-3; 7 nucleotides line up with TRBD1. Losses at the gene ends were 3 bases for V and 0 bases for J; bases not matched to a gene: 5. The CDR3 length is 16 residues. Germline CDR1 is LGHNA and CDR2 is YNFKEQ. The CDR3 DNA sequence: TGTGCCAGCAGCCAGGGCCAGGGGGTCTCTGGAAACACCATATATTTT. Its protein is CASSQGQGVSGNTIYF.

V is TRBV27 and J is TRBJ1-1, with a weak D call TRBD1 (5 bases). The ends were cut back, 5 bases at V and 3 bases at J, with 16 bases in the middle. The CDR3 runs 15 residues. Germline CDR1 is MNHEY and CDR2 is SMNVEV (reference sequence). The CDR3 nucleotides are TGTGCCAGCAGTCTTAGCGGGTGGGGCGACACTGAAGCTTTCTTT. Residues: CASSLSGWGDTEAFF.

This clone was seen once. V gene TRBV11-1 combines with J gene TRBJ2-7, with TRBD1 matching 7 bases. The ends lost 2 bases at V and 2 bases at J; junction bases unmatched: 6. Germline V CDR1 and CDR2: SGHAT, FQDESV (reference sequence). CDR3 length equals 15 residues. DNA for the CDR3: TGTGCCAGCAGCTTACGACAGGGTCCAGCCTACGAGCAGTACTTC. It is translated as CASSLRQGPAYEQYF.

The CDR3 DNA follows: TGTGCCATCAAAAGTAGGGGCTCCTACGAGCAGTACTTC. It specifies CAIKSRGSYEQYF. V usage is TRBV10-3 and J usage is TRBJ2-7; possible D gene TRBD1, 5 bases. This CDR3 contains 13 residues. CDR1 is ENHRY, CDR2 SYGVKD, per germline. Trimming cost V 7 bases and J 0 bases, with 10 bases left between them.

V gene TRBV28 combines with J gene TRBJ1-4, with D tentatively TRBD1 (5 bases). Germline V gene lookup returns CDR1 MDHEN and CDR2 SYDVKM. V dropped 8 bases and J dropped 3 bases, with 19 bases sitting between them. This CDR3 has 16 residues. CDR3 in amino acids: CASSLGLQGANEKLFF. The CDR3 nucleotides read TGTGCCAGCTCATTGGGTCTGCAGGGTGCTAATGAAAAACTGTTTTTT.

The CDR3 DNA sequence: TGTGCCAGTAGTATTGTAAGCGGGAGTGGTTACGAGCAGTACTTC. This translates into CASSIVSGSGYEQYF. The genes are TRBV19 and TRBJ2-7; TRBD2 matches at 8 bases. Germline CDR1 is LNHDA and CDR2 is SQIVND (reference sequence). Losses at the gene ends were 3 bases for V and 4 bases for J; bases not matched to a gene: 8. The CDR3 extends over 15 amino acids.